This T cell receptor beta chain was profiled in a study of CD8 T cells in Susac syndrome. General study results and limits: Clonal expansion was not observed in the Susac syndrome CD4+ T cell repertoires.

With random hexamers, reverse transcription was performed on about 0.45 to 1 ug of RNA. TCRdb passed the immunoSEQ multiplex PCR reads through MiXCR, listing each CDR3 protein once. The sample consists of 150,000 or so distinct CDR3 sequences, around 95% of them appearing once. Concerning this clonotype: Its antigen is unknown.

The TCR originated in a human donor with Susac syndrome. Sequencing was performed on CD4+ T cells from PBMCs.

This chain's CDR3 is CASSFRGHYGYTF. For the CDR3, the DNA is TGTGCCAGCAGTTTCCGGGGCCACTATGGCTACACCTTC. The chain links TRBV28 to TRBJ1-2; a weak D match, TRBD1 (5 bases). Per germline, CDR1 MDHEN and CDR2 SYDVKM. V dropped 3 bases and J dropped 3 bases, with 8 bases sitting between them. This CDR3 contains 13 residues.